This T cell receptor beta chain was observed in a study of regulatory T cells in long-lasting Graves disease. Whole-study findings and limits: Shared public clonotypes totalled a few thousand in persistent patients, compared with just under 1,000 in new patients. It was in persistent disease that TRBV28, TRBJ1-2 and TRBJ2-5 were favored. Study was limited to peripheral blood, excluding thyroid tissue. A limited number of samples was an acknowledged limitation.

Time point reported: persistent/refractory GD, antithyroid drugs over 5 years with positive TRAb. The TCR library was prepared using RNA isolated from PBMCs. Construction of TCR beta libraries relied on iRepertoire HTBI primers and on Arm-PCR targeting CDR3 regions. TCRdb processed the multiplex PCR reads anew with MiXCR; each CDR3 protein has one entry. The sample yields a few hundred thousand distinct CDR3 sequences, 20% to 25% seen once. V dropped 6 bases and J dropped 4 bases, with 13 bases sitting between them. This CDR3 spans 14 amino acids. Remarks on this clonotype: Its target is unknown.

The V call is TRBV12-3 or TRBV12-4, the J call TRBJ2-1; D could derive from TRBD1 or TRBD2 (5 bases each). This material consisted of peripheral blood mononuclear cells (PBMCs), taken when the disease was refractory, from a patient treated with antithyroid drugs. The source of this sequence is a female donor with Graves disease. The CDR3 nucleotides are TGTGCCAGCAGCTTTGGGACGGCATACAATGAGCAGTTCTTC. Protein: CASSFGTAYNEQFF.